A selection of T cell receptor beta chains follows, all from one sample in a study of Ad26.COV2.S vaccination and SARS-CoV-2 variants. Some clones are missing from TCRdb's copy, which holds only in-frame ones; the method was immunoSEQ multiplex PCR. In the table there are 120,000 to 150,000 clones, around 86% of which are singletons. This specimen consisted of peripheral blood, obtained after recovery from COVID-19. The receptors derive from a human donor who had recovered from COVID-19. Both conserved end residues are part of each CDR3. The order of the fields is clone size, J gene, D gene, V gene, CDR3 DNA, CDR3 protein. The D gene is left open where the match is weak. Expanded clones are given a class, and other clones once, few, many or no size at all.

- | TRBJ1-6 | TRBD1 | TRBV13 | TGTGCCAGCAGCTTAGGCCACACAGGGGGAGATAATTCACCCCTCCACTTT | CASSLGHTGGDNSPLHF
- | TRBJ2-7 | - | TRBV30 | TGTGCCTGGAGTGTCAGTCGGCCCGAGCAGTACTTC | CAWSVSRPEQYF
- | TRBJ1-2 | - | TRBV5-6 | TGTGCCAGCAGCTTGGTGGGCAGGGTTGTGGCTGCCTTC | CASSLVGRVVAAF
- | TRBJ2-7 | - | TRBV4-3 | TGCGCCAGCAGCCAAGTTTGGACACACTACGAGCAGTACTTC | CASSQVWTHYEQYF
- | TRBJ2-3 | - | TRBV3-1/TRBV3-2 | TGTGCCAGCAGCTACGAAAATACAGGTCGCACAGATACGCAGTATTTT | CASSYENTGRTDTQYF
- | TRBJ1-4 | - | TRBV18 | TGTGCCAGCTCACAGGGTATTAATGAAAAACTGTTTTTT | CASSQGINEKLFF
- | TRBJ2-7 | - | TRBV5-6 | TGTGCCAGCAGAGCCGGGGGAAACGAGCAGTACTTC | CASRAGGNEQYF
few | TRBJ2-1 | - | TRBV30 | TGTGCCTGGAGTCCCAATATTCGGCACAATGAGCAGTTCTTC | CAWSPNIRHNEQFF
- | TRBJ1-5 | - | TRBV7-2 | TGTGCCAGCAGCTTTGGGGCCAATCAGCCCCAGCATTTT | CASSFGANQPQHF
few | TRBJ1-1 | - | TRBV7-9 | TGTGCCAGCAGCTTAGAGAGAGCGAACACTGAAGCTTTCTTT | CASSLERANTEAFF
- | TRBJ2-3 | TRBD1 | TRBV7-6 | TGTGCCAGCAGCTTACTGGACAGGGGAGGGGGGTCAGATACGCAGTATTTT | CASSLLDRGGGSDTQYF
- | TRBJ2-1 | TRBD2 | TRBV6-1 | TGTGCCAGCAGTGAAGCAACAGCGGGGGGATCTGAGCAGTTCTTC | CASSEATAGGSEQFF
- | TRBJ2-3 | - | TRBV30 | TGTGCCTGGAGTATAAAGTTCGGAGCCACAGATACGCAGTATTTT | CAWSIKFGATDTQYF
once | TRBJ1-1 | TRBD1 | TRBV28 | TGTGCCAGCAGATTGGGGACAGGGGGAGGATGGACTGAAGCTTTCTTT | CASRLGTGGGWTEAFF
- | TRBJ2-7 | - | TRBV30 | TGTGCCTGGAGTGTACCGAACTTGCTCACTTACTTC | CAWSVPNLLTYF
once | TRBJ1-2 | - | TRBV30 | TGTGCCTGGAGTGTAACGGGAGGCTACACCTTC | CAWSVTGGYTF
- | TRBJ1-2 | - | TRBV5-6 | TGTGCCAGCAGCACCCAAGGACGGCAGAGCAGCGGCTACACCTTC | CASSTQGRQSSGYTF
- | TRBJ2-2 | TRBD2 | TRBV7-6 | TGTGCCAGCATCCCCGGCGGGGGGGGGAACACCGGGGAGCTGTTTTTT | CASIPGGGGNTGELFF
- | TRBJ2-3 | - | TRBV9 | TGTGCCAGCAGTAAGACTATTAGCACAGATACGCAGTATTTT | CASSKTISTDTQYF
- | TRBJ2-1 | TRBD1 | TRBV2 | TGTGCCAGCAGGGGGGGACAGGGGATATCCAATGAGCAGTTCTTC | CASRGGQGISNEQFF
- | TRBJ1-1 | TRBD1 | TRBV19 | TGTGCCAGTAGTAACCTGGGACAGGGGCCTCGGACTGAAGCTTTCTTT | CASSNLGQGPRTEAFF
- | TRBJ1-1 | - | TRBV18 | TGTGCCAGCTCACCACCGTCGACGAACACTGAAGCTTTCTTT | CASSPPSTNTEAFF
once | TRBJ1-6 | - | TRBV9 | TGTGCCAGCAGCGCATCCTCGCGAGGGGGGCCCCTCCACTTT | CASSASSRGGPLHF
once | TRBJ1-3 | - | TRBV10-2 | TGCGCCAGCATACAGACAGAAAGGGACGGAAACACCATATATTTT | CASIQTERDGNTIYF
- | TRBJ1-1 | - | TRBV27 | TGTGCCAGCAGTTCCAGCCAGCAGAACACTGAAGCTTTCTTT | CASSSSQQNTEAFF
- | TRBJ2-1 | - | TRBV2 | TGTGCCAGCAGGGACTGGGAAGTATCCTACAATGAGCAGTTCTTC | CASRDWEVSYNEQFF
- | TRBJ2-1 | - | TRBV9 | TGTGCCAGCAGCCCGAGAGGGACGGCCCTGGGCGAGCAGTTCTTC | CASSPRGTALGEQFF
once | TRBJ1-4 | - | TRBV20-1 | TGCAGTGCTTGGGCCGGAGAAAAACTGTTTTTT | CSAWAGEKLFF